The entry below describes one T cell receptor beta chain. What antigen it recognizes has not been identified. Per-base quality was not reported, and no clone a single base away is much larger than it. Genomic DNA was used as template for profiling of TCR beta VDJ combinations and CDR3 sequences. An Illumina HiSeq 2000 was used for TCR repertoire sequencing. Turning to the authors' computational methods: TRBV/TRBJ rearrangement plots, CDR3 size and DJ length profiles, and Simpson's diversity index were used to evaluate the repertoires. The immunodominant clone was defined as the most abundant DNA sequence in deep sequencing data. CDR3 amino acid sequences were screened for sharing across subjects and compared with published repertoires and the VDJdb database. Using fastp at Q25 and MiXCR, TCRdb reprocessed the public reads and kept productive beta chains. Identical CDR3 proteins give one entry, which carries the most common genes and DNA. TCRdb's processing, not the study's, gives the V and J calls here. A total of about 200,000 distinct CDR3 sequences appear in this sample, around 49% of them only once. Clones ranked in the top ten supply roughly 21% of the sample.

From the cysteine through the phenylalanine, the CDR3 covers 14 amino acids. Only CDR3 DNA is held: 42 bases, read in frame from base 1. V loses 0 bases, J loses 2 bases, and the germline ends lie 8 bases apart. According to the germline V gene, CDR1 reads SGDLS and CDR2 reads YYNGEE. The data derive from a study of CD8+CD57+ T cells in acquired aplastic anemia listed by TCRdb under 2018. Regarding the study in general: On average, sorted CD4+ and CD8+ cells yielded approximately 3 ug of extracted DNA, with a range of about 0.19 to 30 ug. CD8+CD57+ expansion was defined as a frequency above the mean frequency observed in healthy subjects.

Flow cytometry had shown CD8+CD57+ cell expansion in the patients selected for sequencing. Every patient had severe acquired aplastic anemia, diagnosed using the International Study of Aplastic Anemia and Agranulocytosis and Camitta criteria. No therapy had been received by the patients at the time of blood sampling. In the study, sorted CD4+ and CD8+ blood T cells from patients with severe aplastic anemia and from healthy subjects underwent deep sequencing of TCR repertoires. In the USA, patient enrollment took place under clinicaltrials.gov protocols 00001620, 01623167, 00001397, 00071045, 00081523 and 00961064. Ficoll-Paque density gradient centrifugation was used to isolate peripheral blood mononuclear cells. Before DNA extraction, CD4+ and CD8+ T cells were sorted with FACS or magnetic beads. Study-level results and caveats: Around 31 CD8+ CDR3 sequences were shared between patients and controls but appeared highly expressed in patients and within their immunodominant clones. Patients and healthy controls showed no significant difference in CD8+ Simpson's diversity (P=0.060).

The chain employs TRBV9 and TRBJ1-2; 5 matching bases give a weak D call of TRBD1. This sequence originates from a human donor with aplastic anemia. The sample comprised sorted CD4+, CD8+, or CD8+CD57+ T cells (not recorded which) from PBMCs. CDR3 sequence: CASSVDGGNYGYTF. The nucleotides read TGTGCCAGCAGCGTAGATGGGGGAAACTATGGCTACACCTTC.